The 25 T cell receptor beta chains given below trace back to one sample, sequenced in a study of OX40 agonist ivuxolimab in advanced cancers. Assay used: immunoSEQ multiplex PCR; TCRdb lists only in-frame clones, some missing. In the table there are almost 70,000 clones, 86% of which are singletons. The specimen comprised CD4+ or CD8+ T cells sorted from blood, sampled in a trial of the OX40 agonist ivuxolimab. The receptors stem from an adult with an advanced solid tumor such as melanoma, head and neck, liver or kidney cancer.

Here the CDR3 reads CSVARTGGGETQYF. DNA of the CDR3: TGCAGCGTCGCCCGGACAGGAGGAGGAGAGACCCAGTACTTC. The chain links TRBV29-1 to TRBJ2-5, with TRBD1 identical over 7 bases. CDR1 and CDR2 from the germline V gene are SQVTM and ANQGSEA. V shed 6 bases, J shed 4 bases, and the junction held 11 bases outside the gene matches. This CDR3 spans 14 amino acids.

CDR3 sequence (DNA): TGTGCCAGCAGGGAGGGACAGCCGAATTCACCCCTCCACTTT. Amino acids: CASREGQPNSPLHF. This chain connects TRBV2 to TRBJ1-6; 7 positions match TRBD1. V lost 6 bases, J lost 7 bases, and 6 bases stayed unmatched. This CDR3 is 14 amino acids long. CDR1 is SNHLY and CDR2 is FYNNEI in the germline V gene.

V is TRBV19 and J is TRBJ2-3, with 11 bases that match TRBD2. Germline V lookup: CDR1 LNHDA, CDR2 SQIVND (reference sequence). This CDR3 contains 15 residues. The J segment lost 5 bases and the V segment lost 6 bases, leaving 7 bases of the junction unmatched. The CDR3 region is CASSRSGGEGDTQYF. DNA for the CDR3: TGTGCCAGTAGCCGTAGCGGGGGGGAGGGAGATACGCAGTATTTT.

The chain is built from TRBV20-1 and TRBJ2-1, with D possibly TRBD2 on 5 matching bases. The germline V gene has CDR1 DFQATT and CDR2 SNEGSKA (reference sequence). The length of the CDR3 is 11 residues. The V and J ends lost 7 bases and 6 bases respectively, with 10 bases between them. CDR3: CSGPRGNEQFF. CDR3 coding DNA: TGCAGTGGTCCCCGGGGCAATGAGCAGTTCTTC.

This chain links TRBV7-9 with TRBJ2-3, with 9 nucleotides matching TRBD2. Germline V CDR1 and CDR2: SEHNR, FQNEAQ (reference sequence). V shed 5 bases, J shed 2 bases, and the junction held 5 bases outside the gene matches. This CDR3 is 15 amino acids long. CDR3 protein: CASSASGTNTDTQYF. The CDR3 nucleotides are TGTGCCAGCAGCGCTAGCGGGACCAACACAGATACGCAGTATTTT.

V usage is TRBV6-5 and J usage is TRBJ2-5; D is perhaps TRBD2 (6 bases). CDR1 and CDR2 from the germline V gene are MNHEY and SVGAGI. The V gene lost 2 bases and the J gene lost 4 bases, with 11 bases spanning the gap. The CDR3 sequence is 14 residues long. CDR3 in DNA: TGTGCCAGCAGTTACCCGGGGGTGGGAGAGACCCAGTACTTC. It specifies CASSYPGVGETQYF.

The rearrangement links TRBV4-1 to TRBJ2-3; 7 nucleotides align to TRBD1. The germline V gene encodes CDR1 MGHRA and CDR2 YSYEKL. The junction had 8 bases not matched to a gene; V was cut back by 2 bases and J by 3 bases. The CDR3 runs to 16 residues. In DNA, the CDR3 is TGCGCCAGCAGCCAATCTTCTCCCAGGGGGACAGATACGCAGTATTTT. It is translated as CASSQSSPRGTDTQYF.

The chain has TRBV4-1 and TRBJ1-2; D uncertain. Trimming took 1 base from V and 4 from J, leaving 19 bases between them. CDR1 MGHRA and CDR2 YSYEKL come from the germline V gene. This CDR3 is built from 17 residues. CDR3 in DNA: TGCGCCAGCAGCCAAGCAGGACGGGTCGCAAATAGCTATGGCTACACCTTC. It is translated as CASSQAGRVANSYGYTF.

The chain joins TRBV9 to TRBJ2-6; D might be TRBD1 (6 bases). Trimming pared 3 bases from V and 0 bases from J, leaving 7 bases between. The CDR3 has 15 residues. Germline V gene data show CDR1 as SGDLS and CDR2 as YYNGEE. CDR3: CASSADSSGANVLTF. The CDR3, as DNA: TGTGCCAGCAGCGCGGACAGCTCTGGGGCCAACGTCCTGACTTTC.

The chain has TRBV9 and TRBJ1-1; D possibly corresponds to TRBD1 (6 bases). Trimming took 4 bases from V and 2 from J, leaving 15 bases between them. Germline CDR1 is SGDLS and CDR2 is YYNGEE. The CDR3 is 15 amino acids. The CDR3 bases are TGTGCCAGCAGCCTCAACCCGACAGGAAACACTGAAGCTTTCTTT. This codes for CASSLNPTGNTEAFF.

The CDR3 coding sequence is TGTGCCAGCAGCTTGGGACGGAATAATGAAAAACTGTTTTTT. Protein sequence: CASSLGRNNEKLFF. The V call is TRBV5-4, the J call TRBJ1-4; D is unresolved. This CDR3 spans 14 amino acids. Germline V gene sequence: CDR1 SGHNT, CDR2 YYREEE (reference sequence). Trimming stripped 0 bases from V and 4 bases from J, with 7 bases between.

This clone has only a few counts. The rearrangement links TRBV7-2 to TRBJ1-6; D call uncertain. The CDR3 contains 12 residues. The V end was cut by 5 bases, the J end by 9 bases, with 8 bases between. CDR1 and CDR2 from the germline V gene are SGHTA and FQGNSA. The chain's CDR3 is CASSAQSSPLHF. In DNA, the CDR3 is TGTGCCAGCAGCGCCCAGTCTTCACCCCTCCACTTT.

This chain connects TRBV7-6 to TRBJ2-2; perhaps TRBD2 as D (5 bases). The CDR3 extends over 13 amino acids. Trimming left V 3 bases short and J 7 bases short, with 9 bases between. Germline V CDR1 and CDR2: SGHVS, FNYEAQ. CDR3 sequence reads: CASSFGLIGELFF. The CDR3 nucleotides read TGTGCCAGCAGCTTTGGACTTATCGGGGAGCTGTTTTTT.

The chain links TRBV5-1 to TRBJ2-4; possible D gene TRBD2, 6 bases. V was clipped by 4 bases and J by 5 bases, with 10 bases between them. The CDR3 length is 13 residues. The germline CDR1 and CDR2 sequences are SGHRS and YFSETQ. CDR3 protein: CASSPTGENIQYF. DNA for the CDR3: TGCGCCAGCAGCCCGACGGGGGAAAACATTCAGTACTTC.

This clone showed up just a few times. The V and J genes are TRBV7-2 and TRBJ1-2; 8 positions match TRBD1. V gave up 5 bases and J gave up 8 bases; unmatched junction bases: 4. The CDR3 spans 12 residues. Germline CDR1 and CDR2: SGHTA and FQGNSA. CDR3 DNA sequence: TGTGCCAGCAGCCGACAGGGGTGGGGCTACACCTTC. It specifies CASSRQGWGYTF.

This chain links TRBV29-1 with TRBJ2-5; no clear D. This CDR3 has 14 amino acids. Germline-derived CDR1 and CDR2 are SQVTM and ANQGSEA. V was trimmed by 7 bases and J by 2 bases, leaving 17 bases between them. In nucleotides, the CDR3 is TGCAGCGGGAAGGTGGCAGCAAATCAAGAGACCCAGTACTTC. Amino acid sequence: CSGKVAANQETQYF.

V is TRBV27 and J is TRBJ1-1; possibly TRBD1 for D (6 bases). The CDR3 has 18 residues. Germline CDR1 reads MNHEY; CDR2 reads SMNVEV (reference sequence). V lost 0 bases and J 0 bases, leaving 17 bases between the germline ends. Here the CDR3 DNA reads TGTGCCAGCAGTTTATCGCGGGGGCCCTACCTCATGAACACTGAAGCTTTCTTT. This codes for CASSLSRGPYLMNTEAFF.

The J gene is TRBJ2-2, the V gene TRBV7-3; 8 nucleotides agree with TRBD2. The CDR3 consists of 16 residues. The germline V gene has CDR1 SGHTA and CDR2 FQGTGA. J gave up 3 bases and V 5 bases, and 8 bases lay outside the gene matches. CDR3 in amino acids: CASSRFSGGDTGELFF. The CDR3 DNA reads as TGTGCCAGCAGCCGGTTCAGCGGGGGTGACACCGGGGAGCTGTTTTTT. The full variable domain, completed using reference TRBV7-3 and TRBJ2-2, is GAGVSQTPSNKVTEKGKYVELRCDPISGHTALYWYRQSLGQGPEFLIYFQGTGAADDSGLPNDRFFAVRPEGSVSTLKIQRTERGDSAVYLCASSRFSGGDTGELFFGEGSRLTVL.

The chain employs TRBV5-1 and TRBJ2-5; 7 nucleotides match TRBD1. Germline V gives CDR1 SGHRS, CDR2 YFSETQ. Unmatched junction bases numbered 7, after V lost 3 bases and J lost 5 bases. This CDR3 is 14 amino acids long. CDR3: CASSWGQPGETQYF. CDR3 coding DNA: TGCGCCAGCAGCTGGGGACAGCCCGGGGAGACCCAGTACTTC.

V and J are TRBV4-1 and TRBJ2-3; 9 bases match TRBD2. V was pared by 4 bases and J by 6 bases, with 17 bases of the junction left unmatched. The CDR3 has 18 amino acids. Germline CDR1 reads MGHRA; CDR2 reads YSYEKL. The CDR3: CASSRQGGVSGRLDTQYF. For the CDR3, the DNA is TGCGCCAGCAGCCGCCAGGGAGGGGTGAGCGGGAGGCTGGATACGCAGTATTTT.

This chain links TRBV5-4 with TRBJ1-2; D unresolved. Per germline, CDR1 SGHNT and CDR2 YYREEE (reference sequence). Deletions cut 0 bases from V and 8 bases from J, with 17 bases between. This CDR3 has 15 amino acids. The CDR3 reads CASSLDGVIGEGYTF. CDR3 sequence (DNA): TGTGCCAGCAGCTTGGACGGGGTGATAGGAGAAGGCTACACCTTC.

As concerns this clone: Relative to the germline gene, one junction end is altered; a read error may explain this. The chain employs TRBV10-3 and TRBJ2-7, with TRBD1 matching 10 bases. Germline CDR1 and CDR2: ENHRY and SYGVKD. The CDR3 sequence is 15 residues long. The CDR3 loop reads CAISEPGTGAALPNF. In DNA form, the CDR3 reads TGTGCCATCAGTGAGCCCGGGACAGGGGCGGCCCTCCCTAACTTC.

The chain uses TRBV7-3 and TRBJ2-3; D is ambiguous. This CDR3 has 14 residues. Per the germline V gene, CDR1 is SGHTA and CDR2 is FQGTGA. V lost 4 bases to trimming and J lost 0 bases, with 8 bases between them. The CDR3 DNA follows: TGTGCCAGCAGCTCCCTTGCTAGCACAGATACGCAGTATTTT. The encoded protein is CASSSLASTDTQYF.

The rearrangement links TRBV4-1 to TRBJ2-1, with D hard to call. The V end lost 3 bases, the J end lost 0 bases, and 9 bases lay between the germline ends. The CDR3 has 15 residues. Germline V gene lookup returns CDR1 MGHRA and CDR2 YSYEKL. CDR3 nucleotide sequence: TGCGCCAGCAGCCAGTCGGGTTTCTCCTACAATGAGCAGTTCTTC. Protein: CASSQSGFSYNEQFF.

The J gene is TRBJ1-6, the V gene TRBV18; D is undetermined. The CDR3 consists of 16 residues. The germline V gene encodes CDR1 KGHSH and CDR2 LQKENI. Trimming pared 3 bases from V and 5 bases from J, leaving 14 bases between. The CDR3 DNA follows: TGTGCCAGCTCACCCCCTTCTCTCGGCAATAATTCACCCCTCCACTTT. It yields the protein CASSPPSLGNNSPLHF.